The 13 T cell receptor beta chains below come from one sample, sequenced in a study of shared clonotypes between healthy human individuals. Sequencing was performed with immunoSEQ multiplex PCR; in TCRdb, only in-frame clones are kept and a portion is missing. Of around 2.3 million clones in the sample, approximately 96% are singletons; the top ten hold around 0.13%. Sequenced material: naive CD4+ T cells sorted from blood. Subset noted: CD45RA+ positively selected. Receptor source: a man aged 18 to 30 in good health.

Note on this clone: Different DNA sequences within this sample yield the same CDR3. The rearrangement uses TRBV10-3 and TRBJ1-1; unclear D gene. V gave up 2 bases and J gave up 2 bases, with 6 bases separating them. This CDR3 is built from 13 residues. Germline CDR1 and CDR2: ENHRY and SYGVKD. CDR3 protein: CAISEGVNTEAFF. Here the CDR3 DNA reads TGTGCCATCAGTGAGGGGGTCAACACTGAAGCTTTCTTT.

This chain links TRBV9 with TRBJ1-1; perhaps TRBD1 as D (5 bases). The CDR3 is made up of 14 amino acids. Between the trimmed V and J ends, which lost 0 bases and 7 bases, there was a span of 13 bases. CDR1 and CDR2 (germline): SGDLS, YYNGEE. DNA for the CDR3: TGTGCCAGCAGCGTAGCTACGACAGCCAGTGAAGCTTTCTTT. Amino acid sequence: CASSVATTASEAFF.

The CDR3 DNA sequence: TGCGCCAGCAGCTTGGGAGAGGTTAGCAATCAGCCCCAGCATTTT. Translation gives CASSLGEVSNQPQHF. V is TRBV5-1 and J is TRBJ1-5; D unclear. CDR1 and CDR2 from the germline V gene are SGHRS and YFSETQ. The CDR3 extends over 15 amino acids. V was cut by 0 bases and J by 0 bases, with 7 bases left in between.

The gene calls are TRBV6-6 and TRBJ2-5; 9 bases line up with TRBD2. Trimming cost V 7 bases and J 4 bases; bases outside gene matches: 10. The V gene's germline CDR1 is MNHNY and CDR2 SVGAGI (reference sequence). The CDR3 runs 15 residues. CDR3 nucleotide sequence: TGTGCCAGCAACCTAGCTAGCGGGGCCTCAGAGACCCAGTACTTC. It encodes CASNLASGASETQYF.

The chain employs TRBV10-3 and TRBJ1-1; 8 bases match TRBD1. With 6 bases clipped from V and 6 bases from J, the junction kept 6 bases outside the gene matches. Germline-derived CDR1 and CDR2 are ENHRY and SYGVKD. The CDR3 totals 13 residues. The CDR3 sequence is CAIRLEQGAEAFF. The CDR3 nucleotides read TGTGCCATCAGATTAGAACAGGGGGCTGAAGCTTTCTTT.

As concerns this clone: Within the sample, other DNA sequences also encode this same CDR3. This chain joins TRBV30 and TRBJ2-7; D ambiguous. The CDR3 sequence is 12 residues long. The germline V gene has CDR1 GTSNPN and CDR2 SVGIG (reference sequence). Trimming removed 0 bases from V and 4 bases from J, with 7 bases in between. The CDR3 coding sequence is TGTGCCTGGAGTGTATCTGGTTACGAGCAGTACTTC. Its translation is CAWSVSGYEQYF.

As regards this clone: This specimen includes other DNA sequences encoding the same CDR3. V is TRBV19 and J is TRBJ1-1; D possibly corresponds to TRBD1 (5 bases). In germline, CDR1 is LNHDA, CDR2 SQIVND (reference sequence). The CDR3 spans 13 residues. Trimming left V 6 bases short and J 0 bases short, with 8 bases between. In nucleotides, the CDR3 is TGTGCCAGTAGCGAGGGGATGAACACTGAAGCTTTCTTT. This codes for CASSEGMNTEAFF.

V gene TRBV11-2 combines with J gene TRBJ2-2, with D perhaps TRBD2 (5 bases). Trimming took 2 bases from V and 0 from J, leaving 13 bases between them. Germline V lookup: CDR1 SGHAT, CDR2 FQNNGV. The CDR3 length is 17 residues. This chain's CDR3 is CASSLRVFGTNTGELFF. The CDR3 nucleotides read TGTGCCAGCAGCTTACGGGTATTCGGGACGAACACCGGGGAGCTGTTTTTT.

The chain joins TRBV7-8 to TRBJ1-6; TRBD1 aligns across 9 bases. Unmatched junction bases numbered 8, after V lost 5 bases and J lost 6 bases. Germline V gene sequence: CDR1 SGHVS, CDR2 FQNEAQ. This CDR3 is built from 16 residues. CDR3 sequence reads: CASSPTRDRVNSPLHF. The CDR3, as DNA: TGTGCCAGCAGCCCCACCCGGGACAGGGTTAATTCACCCCTCCACTTT.

This clone was counted a few times. The chain employs TRBV4-1 and TRBJ1-4, with D uncertain. Germline values: CDR1 MGHRA, CDR2 YSYEKL. V dropped 7 bases and J dropped 0 bases, with 15 bases sitting between them. The CDR3 has 16 residues. CDR3 protein: CASNPTGVATNEKLFF. The CDR3 DNA reads as TGCGCCAGCAATCCAACGGGAGTTGCAACTAATGAAAAACTGTTTTTT.

This rearrangement joins TRBV7-9 to TRBJ1-1, with a possible D match to TRBD1 (5 bases). Germline loops: CDR1 SEHNR, CDR2 FQNEAQ (reference sequence). This CDR3 is 13 amino acids long. Trimming left V 5 bases short and J 5 bases short, with 12 bases between. CDR3 residues: CASSIDSKTEAFF. The CDR3 DNA follows: TGTGCCAGCAGCATCGACAGCAAGACTGAAGCTTTCTTT.

The chain recombines TRBV7-2 with TRBJ2-1; D is unresolved. In germline, CDR1 is SGHTA, CDR2 FQGNSA. The CDR3 spans 13 residues. Trimming cost V 6 bases and J 5 bases, with 11 bases left between them. CDR3 residues: CASSSRTNNEQFF. CDR3 sequence (DNA): TGTGCCAGCAGTTCTAGAACCAACAATGAGCAGTTCTTC.

This chain connects TRBV21-1 to TRBJ2-7. TRBV21-1 is marked as a pseudogene. The CDR3 covers 17 residues. CDR3 bases: TGTGCCAGCAGCAAAAAAGCGGCCAGGGTAGGACTCTACGAGCAGTACTTC. Protein: CASSKKAARVGLYEQYF.